One and the same sample provided the 3 T cell receptor beta chains below, sequenced in a study of neurological immune-mediated disorders. One entry per CDR3 protein results from TCRdb running MiXCR on the 5' RACE reads. The sample carries about 77,000 distinct CDR3 sequences, roughly 10% recorded once. The sequencing input was PBMCs. The receptor source for this set is a man between 50 and 59 years old in good health.

This clonotype was detected ten times or more. The rearrangement links TRBV5-1 to TRBJ2-7; either TRBD1 or TRBD2 may supply D (6 bases each). With 2 bases removed from V and 2 bases from J, the gap between germline ends came to 11 bases. Germline CDR1 and CDR2: SGHRS and YFSETQ. CDR3 length: 14 residues. In nucleotides, the CDR3 is TGCGCCAGCAGCTTCGGTAGGGGGGCCTACGAGCAGTACTTC. The encoded protein is CASSFGRGAYEQYF. Supplemented by reference TRBV5-1 and TRBJ2-7, the full variable domain reads KAGVTQTPRYLIKTRGQQVTLSCSPISGHRSVSWYQQTPGQGLQFLFEYFSETQRNKGNFPGRFSGRQFSNSRSEMNVSTLELGDSALYLCASSFGRGAYEQYFGPGTRLTVT.

This clonotype was observed at least ten times. The V call is TRBV5-1, the J call TRBJ2-2; 9 bases match TRBD1. This CDR3 contains 16 residues. Trimming removed 3 bases from V and 3 bases from J; junction bases left unmatched: 6. Germline V gene sequence: CDR1 SGHRS, CDR2 YFSETQ. CDR3 loop: CASSYYRGRDTGELFF. The CDR3 DNA reads as TGCGCCAGCAGCTACTACAGGGGGCGCGACACCGGGGAGCTGTTTTTT.

This clonotype showed up many times. The chain couples TRBV12-3 or TRBV12-4 to TRBJ1-6; the D is unclear. The CDR3 has 13 residues. Trimming left V 8 bases short and J 4 bases short, with 9 bases between. CDR3 amino acids: CASARVYNSPLHF. CDR3 sequence (DNA): TGTGCCAGCGCAAGAGTTTATAATTCACCCCTCCACTTT.